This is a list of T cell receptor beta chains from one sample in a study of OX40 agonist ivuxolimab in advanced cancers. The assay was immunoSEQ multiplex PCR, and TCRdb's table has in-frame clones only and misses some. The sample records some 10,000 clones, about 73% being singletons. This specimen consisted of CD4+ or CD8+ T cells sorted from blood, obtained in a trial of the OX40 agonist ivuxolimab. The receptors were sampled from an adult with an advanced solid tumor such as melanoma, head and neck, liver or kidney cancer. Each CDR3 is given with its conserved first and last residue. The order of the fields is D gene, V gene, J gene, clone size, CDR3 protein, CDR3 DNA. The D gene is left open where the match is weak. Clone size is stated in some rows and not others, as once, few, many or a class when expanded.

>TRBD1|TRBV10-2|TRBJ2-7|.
CASSEGDRVYEQYF
TGCGCCAGCAGTGAAGGGGACAGGGTCTACGAGCAGTACTTC
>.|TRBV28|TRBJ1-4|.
CASSLFQVATNEKLFF
TGTGCCAGCAGTTTGTTTCAGGTTGCAACTAATGAAAAACTGTTTTTT
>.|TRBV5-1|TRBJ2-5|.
CASSATGRQETQYF
TGCGCCAGCAGCGCGACAGGGAGGCAAGAGACCCAGTACTTC
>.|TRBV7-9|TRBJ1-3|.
CASSLAQWALGNTIYF
TGTGCCAGCAGCTTAGCTCAGTGGGCGCTTGGAAACACCATATATTTT
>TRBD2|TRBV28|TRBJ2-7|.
CASSLYLRGLAGGSYEQYF
TGTGCCAGCAGTCTTTATCTTAGGGGCCTGGCGGGAGGGTCCTACGAGCAGTACTTC
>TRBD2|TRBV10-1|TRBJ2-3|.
CASSAEAGGTDTQYF
TGCGCCAGCAGTGCCGAAGCGGGAGGCACAGATACGCAGTATTTT
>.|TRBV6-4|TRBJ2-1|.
CASSATAMGEQFF
TGTGCCAGCAGTGCTACAGCGATGGGTGAGCAGTTCTTC
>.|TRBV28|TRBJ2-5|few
CASSSASGAGFETQYF
TGTGCCAGCAGTTCCGCGAGTGGGGCTGGATTCGAGACCCAGTACTTC
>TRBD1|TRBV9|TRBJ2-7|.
CASSVAGQGINEQYF
TGTGCCAGCAGCGTAGCGGGACAGGGAATCAACGAGCAGTACTTC
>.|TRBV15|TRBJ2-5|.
CATSSGSEETQYF
TGTGCCACCAGCAGTGGGTCGGAAGAGACCCAGTACTTC
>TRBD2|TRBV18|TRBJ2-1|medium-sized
CASSLLPLAGGYNEQFF
TGTGCCAGCTCACTACTACCACTAGCGGGGGGATACAATGAGCAGTTCTTC
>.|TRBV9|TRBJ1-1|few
CASSVLEGLVTEAFF
TGTGCCAGCAGCGTTCTCGAGGGGCTGGTCACTGAAGCTTTCTTT
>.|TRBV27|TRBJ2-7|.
CASSYIPLQDVYEQYF
TGTGCCAGCAGCTACATCCCACTACAGGACGTCTACGAGCAGTACTTC
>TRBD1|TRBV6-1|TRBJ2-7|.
CASSAIRDSSYEQYF
TGTGCCAGCAGTGCTATCCGGGACAGCTCCTACGAGCAGTACTTC
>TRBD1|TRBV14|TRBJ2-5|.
CASSQDRTGNVFGETQYF
TGTGCCAGCAGCCAAGACAGGACAGGGAACGTCTTCGGAGAGACCCAGTACTTC
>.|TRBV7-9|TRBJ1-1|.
CASSLVPASHTEAFF
TGTGCCAGCAGCTTAGTACCGGCGTCCCACACTGAAGCTTTCTTT
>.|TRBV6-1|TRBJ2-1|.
CASSETSSYHNEQFF
TGTGCCAGCAGTGAAACTAGTTCCTACCACAATGAGCAGTTCTTC
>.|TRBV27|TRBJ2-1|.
CASSLEPYNEQFF
TGTGCCAGCAGTTTAGAACCCTACAATGAGCAGTTCTTC
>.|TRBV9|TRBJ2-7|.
CASSVSSSYEQYF
TGTGCCAGCAGCGTTTCCAGCTCCTACGAGCAGTACTTC
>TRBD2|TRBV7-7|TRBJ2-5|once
CASSSGLAGVETQYF
TGTGCTAGCAGCTCGGGACTAGCGGGAGTCGAGACCCAGTACTTC
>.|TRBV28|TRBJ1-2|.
CASSSHGADYGYTF
TGTGCCAGCAGCTCTCATGGGGCGGACTATGGCTACACCTTC
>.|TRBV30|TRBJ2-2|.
CAWDQGGELFF
TGTGCCTGGGATCAGGGGGGGGAGCTGTTTTTT